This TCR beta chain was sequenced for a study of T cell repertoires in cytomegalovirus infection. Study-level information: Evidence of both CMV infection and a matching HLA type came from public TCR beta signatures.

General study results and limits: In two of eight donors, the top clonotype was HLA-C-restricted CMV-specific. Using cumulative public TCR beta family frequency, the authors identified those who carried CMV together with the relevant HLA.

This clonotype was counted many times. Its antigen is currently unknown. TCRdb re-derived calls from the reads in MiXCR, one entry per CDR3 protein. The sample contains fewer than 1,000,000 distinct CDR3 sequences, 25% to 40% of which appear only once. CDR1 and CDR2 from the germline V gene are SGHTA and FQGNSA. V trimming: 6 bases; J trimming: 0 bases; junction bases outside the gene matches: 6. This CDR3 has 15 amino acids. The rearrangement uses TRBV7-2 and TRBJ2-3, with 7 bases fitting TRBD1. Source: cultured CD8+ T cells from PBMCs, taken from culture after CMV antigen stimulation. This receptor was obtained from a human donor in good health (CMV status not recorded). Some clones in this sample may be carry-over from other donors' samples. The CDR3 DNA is TGTGCCAGCAGTTCGGGACAGTTAAGCACAGATACGCAGTATTTT. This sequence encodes CASSSGQLSTDTQYF.